This T cell receptor beta chain was observed in a study of shared T cell receptors in the human thymus. The protocol was immunoSEQ multiplex PCR, while the TCRdb copy is restricted to in-frame clones and leaves out a portion. The sample has 640,000 or so clones; over 75% are singletons. These data also formed part of another study, on human thymus T cells. That study adds: Thymic tissue was derived from resections collected during corrective heart surgery. Related research has reported that thymic repertoires overlap highly among unrelated individuals.

The clonotype was recovered from a boy under two years old with a congenital heart defect. The material sequenced was thymocytes.

The CDR3 nucleotides are TGTGCCAGCAGTGAATGTTGTGGACTAGCTTTTAATGAGCAGTTCTTC. Amino acids: CASSECCGLAFNEQFF. The chain is built from TRBV2 and TRBJ2-1, with 8 bases that match TRBD2. This CDR3 has 16 amino acids. The V segment lost 2 bases and the J segment 7 bases; nucleotides outside the gene matches: 10. CDR1 SNHLY and CDR2 FYNNEI come from the germline V gene. The complete variable domain, with remaining parts taken from reference TRBV2 and TRBJ2-1, reads EPEVTQTPSHQVTQMGQEVILRCVPISNHLYFYWYRQILGQKVEFLVSFYNNEISEKSEIFDDQFSVERPDGSNFTLKIRSTKLEDSAMYFCASSECCGLAFNEQFFGPGTRLTVL.